The entry that follows covers one T cell receptor (beta chain) sequence. This clonotype was recorded a few times. This receptor's antigen is unknown. Qualities for individual bases were not recorded, and no much larger clone is one base off. Libraries came from 5' RACE. Sequencing was performed on an Illumina HiSeq 2500. A second PCR of roughly 7 to 11 cycles was performed with a sample-barcoded 5' primer and a J-beta primer mix. A unique molecular identifier was introduced onto each TCR beta cDNA molecule by a template-switch 5' adaptor carrying 12 random nucleotides. Each sample yielded at least 2.5 million CDR3-containing paired-end reads. The Mint cDNA synthesis kit, primed by a TRBC-specific oligonucleotide, was used to synthesize first-strand cDNA from all RNA. After uracil-DNA glycosylase treatment, a first 18-cycle PCR used universal primers M1SS and BC2_uni_R on all cDNA. The authors' analysis ran thus. For normalization, 1 million high-quality reads were randomly selected from each sample, with every read carrying a distinct molecular identifier. Instead of being binned into consensus sequences, reads that shared molecular identifiers were thrown out. MiTCR, set to a Q25 quality threshold and the strictest error-elimination algorithm, was used for CDR3 identification, clonotype clustering and error correction. A nonparametric unseen species model with Euler transformation was used to estimate lower-bound total TCR beta diversity. Through fastp at Q25 and MiXCR, TCRdb rebuilt clones from the public reads, retaining in-frame beta chains. All rows with the same CDR3 protein become a single entry with the most common DNA and genes. Here the V and J calls rest on TCRdb's processing, not on the authors' analysis. The sample table contains about 1.4 million distinct CDR3 sequences; only one count was recorded for roughly 60% of them. The biggest ten clones account for approximately 7% of the sample.

These data come from a study of blood T cells in healthy people across ages (dated by TCRdb to the mid-2010s). The study in broad terms: In model experiments, template switching captured about one uniquely barcoded TCR beta cDNA molecule for every two T cells. The donors were divided into four age groups: young (average roughly 17 years), middle-aged (about 40), aged (62) and long-lived (roughly 86). Using the same blood draw, the study looked at two additional independent replicas of 1 million unique cDNA reads for two donors, one aged 18 to 30 and the other aged 80 or older. The study measured age-related changes in TCR beta repertoire diversity using deep sequencing normalized with unique cDNA molecular identifiers. To avoid experimental bias, donors of different ages were randomly spread across the sequencing lanes.

What the study reported, not specific to this receptor: As age increased, observed TCR beta diversity per million T cells dropped in a roughly linear way, and a significant reduction was already evident by age roughly 36. Because profiling used bulk unsorted PBMCs, naive and antigen-experienced compartments could not be compared conclusively. Compared with the aged group, the long-lived group had more naive CD4+ T cells, fewer expanded clones and increased TCR diversity, a pattern suggesting age selection. Estimates of total diversity based on one million sequenced T cells were regarded as lower bounds and as underestimates. Observed TCR beta diversity correlated strongly with the percentage of naive T cells measured by flow cytometry. The CMV infection status of donors was not known, potentially confounding age-related changes in expanded clonotypes.

In the germline V gene (reference sequence), CDR1 corresponds to LGHDT and CDR2 to YNNKEL. V is clipped by 3 bases and J by 8 bases, and the sequence between their germline boundaries is 22 bases long. From its cysteine to its phenylalanine, the CDR3 spans 17 amino acids. Solely the CDR3 DNA is kept, with 51 bases framed from the first base. The donors were a few dozen Caucasian individuals from Russia, aged 6 to 90 years, who were systemically healthy. Each donor gave ten milliliters of peripheral blood, collected into EDTA-treated Vacutainer tubes. Ficoll-Paque density-gradient centrifugation was used to isolate PBMCs, with at least 7 million per sample. Total RNA was extracted from PBMCs with Trizol reagent, with at least 5.5 micrograms obtained per sample. For every donor, flow cytometry on a PBMC aliquot measured the percentage of naive CD45RAhigh/CD27high T cells.

The chain is made from TRBV3-1 and TRBJ1-4; 5 matching bases give a weak D call of TRBD1. The specimen was blood. This sequence originates from a young man in good health. The bases read TGTGCCAGCAGCCACCGCCCTCCAGGGTTGGGAAAAGAAAAACTGTTTTTT. It encodes CASSHRPPGLGKEKLFF.